The clone carrying this TCR beta chain was observed a few times. Its antigen is currently unknown. In each case, RNA was isolated and then reverse transcribed into cDNA as the sequencing template. Using immunoSEQ multiplex PCR, the repertoire was profiled, and TCRdb retains in-frame clones only, with some absent. This table holds roughly 64,000 clones, around 46% found once. The germline V gene encodes CDR1 MNHEY and CDR2 SMNVEV (reference sequence). Losses at the gene ends were 2 bases for V and 6 bases for J; bases not matched to a gene: 8. This CDR3 comprises 15 residues. Treatment given: oral pan-JAK inhibitor, 5-10 mg twice daily. Punch biopsies of lesional scalp, plus peripheral blood, were taken from alopecia areata patients. The data stem from a study of CD8+ T cells in alopecia areata. Study-wide findings and caveats: Especially in alopecia totalis/universalis, lesional scalp showed greater clonality than normal scalp did. Since there was just one nonresponder, nobody can yet say how baseline CD8+ expansion ties to response.

The source material was CD8+ T cells sorted from blood, sampled at approximately week 37, from a patient treated with tofacitinib. The rearrangement joins TRBV27 to TRBJ2-5, with TRBD2 matching 8 bases. The sequence derives from a human donor with alopecia areata. The CDR3 sequence is CASSLGSGDWKTQYF. CDR3 coding DNA: TGTGCCAGCAGTTTAGGTAGCGGGGATTGGAAGACCCAGTACTTC.